Listed here are 9 T cell receptor beta chains from one sample, sequenced in a study of cytomegalovirus exposure and HLA in healthy donors. Researchers ran the PCR with 60 Vbeta and 13 Jbeta primers. Using immunoSEQ multiplex PCR, the repertoire was profiled, and TCRdb retains in-frame clones only, with some absent. The data show tens of thousands of clones, approximately 80% seen once. The sample comprised PBMCs. Source of these receptors: a man aged 30 to 45 in good health and CMV-seronegative.

The V and J genes are TRBV4-3 and TRBJ2-1, with 13 bases identical to TRBD2. The germline V gene has CDR1 LGHNA and CDR2 YSLEER. This CDR3 comprises 16 residues. J was trimmed by 8 bases and V by 3 bases; bases with no gene match: 7. In DNA, the CDR3 is TGCGCCAGCAGCCAGATAGGGACTAGCGGGACGTATGAGCAGTTCTTC. It specifies CASSQIGTSGTYEQFF.

This clone was counted between two and nine times. The chain uses TRBV2 and TRBJ1-4, with 7 bases fitting TRBD1. Germline V gene data show CDR1 as SNHLY and CDR2 as FYNNEI. V gave up 6 bases and J gave up 7 bases; unmatched junction bases: 5. The CDR3 covers 13 residues. CDR3: CASRQGISEKLFF. The CDR3 DNA reads TGTGCCAGCAGACAGGGGATCTCTGAAAAACTGTTTTTT.

The chain carries TRBV5-8 and TRBJ2-1; no clear D. Deletions cut 3 bases from V and 2 bases from J, with 15 bases between. CDR1 SGHTS and CDR2 YDEGEE come from the germline V gene. The CDR3 consists of 16 residues. The CDR3 sequence: CASSSPQKSAYNEQFF. The CDR3 nucleotides read TGTGCCAGCAGCTCCCCCCAAAAATCGGCCTACAATGAGCAGTTCTTC.

The chain has TRBV11-2 and TRBJ2-1; D is uncertain. CDR1 is SGHAT and CDR2 is FQNNGV in the germline V gene. The CDR3 has 13 amino acids. The germline V and J ends were trimmed by 1 base and 3 bases, with 4 bases remaining between them. CDR3 sequence reads: CASSLVLYNEQFF. The CDR3, as DNA: TGTGCCAGCAGCTTAGTTCTCTACAATGAGCAGTTCTTC.

The chain is built from TRBV7-8 and TRBJ1-1; 7 bases agree with TRBD1. CDR1 and CDR2 from the germline V gene are SGHVS and FQNEAQ. Trimming removed 5 bases from V and 1 base from J; junction bases left unmatched: 4. The CDR3 is 14 amino acids. This CDR3 reads CASSLGTENTEAFF. The CDR3, as DNA: TGTGCCAGCAGCCTCGGGACAGAGAACACTGAAGCTTTCTTT.

The chain recombines TRBV7-9 with TRBJ2-1, with TRBD2 matching over 7 bases. The junction had 7 bases not matched to a gene; V was cut back by 5 bases and J by 0 bases. In germline, CDR1 is SEHNR, CDR2 FQNEAQ (reference sequence). The CDR3 has 16 residues. The CDR3 spells CASSPRGLSSYNEQFF. The CDR3 DNA reads as TGTGCCAGCAGCCCGAGGGGACTATCCTCCTACAATGAGCAGTTCTTC.

This clone was seen more than once but under ten times. The rearrangement uses TRBV4-3 and TRBJ2-7, with 7 bases identical to TRBD1. This CDR3 has 15 residues. The germline V gene encodes CDR1 LGHNA and CDR2 YSLEER. V was pared by 0 bases and J by 3 bases, with 5 bases of the junction left unmatched. CDR3 protein: CASSQERTGSYEQYF. In DNA, the CDR3 is TGCGCCAGCAGCCAAGAAAGGACAGGAAGCTACGAGCAGTACTTC.

This sequence joins TRBV7-2 and TRBJ2-5; 10 nucleotides agree with TRBD2. CDR1 and CDR2 (germline): SGHTA, FQGNSA. The CDR3 contains 14 residues. Trimming at V came to 3 bases and at J to 5 bases, leaving 3 bases not matched to a gene. The CDR3 bases are TGTGCCAGCAGCTTCTTTAGCGGGAGGGAGACCCAGTACTTC. Translated: CASSFFSGRETQYF.

This clone was picked up a small number of times. This chain links TRBV6-5 with TRBJ1-1; 7 bases align to TRBD1. Germline lookup yields CDR1 MNHEY and CDR2 SVGAGI. V shed 3 bases and J 8 bases; nucleotides not matched to a gene: 9. The CDR3 is 14 amino acids. The CDR3 spells CASSYGRDRLEAFF. In DNA form, the CDR3 reads TGTGCCAGCAGTTATGGGCGGGACAGATTAGAAGCTTTCTTT.